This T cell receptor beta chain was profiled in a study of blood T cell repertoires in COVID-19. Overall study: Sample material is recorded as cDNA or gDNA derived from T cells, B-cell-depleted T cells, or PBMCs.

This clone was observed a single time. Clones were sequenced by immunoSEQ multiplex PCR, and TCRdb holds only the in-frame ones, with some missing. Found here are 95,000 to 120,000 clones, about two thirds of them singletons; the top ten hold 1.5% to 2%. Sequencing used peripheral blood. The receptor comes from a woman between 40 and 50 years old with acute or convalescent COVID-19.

The CDR3 loop reads CASSQRQGPPESNTEAFF. In nucleotides, the CDR3 is TGTGCCAGCTCACAGCGACAGGGCCCCCCTGAGTCGAACACTGAAGCTTTCTTT. The V call is TRBV18, the J call TRBJ1-1; the match to TRBD1 covers 7 bases. The CDR3 is 18 amino acids. V was clipped by 4 bases and J by 1 base; unmatched bases: 15. Germline CDR1 KGHSH, CDR2 LQKENI.